These T cell receptor beta chains were read from a single sample in a study of identifying expanded T cells in peripheral blood. Sequencing used immunoSEQ multiplex PCR; TCRdb keeps in-frame clones, though not all of them. The sample has 90,000 to 100,000 clones, around nine tenths seen once. Sequences were obtained from blood. These TCRs come from a person aged 18 to 70 in good health. CDR3s include the opening cysteine and the closing phenylalanine or tryptophan. Each record gives: J gene, V gene, clone size, D gene, CDR3 DNA, CDR3 protein. A D gene is named only where the DNA matches it firmly. Some rows have no size entry. The others give once, few or many, or a class for an expanded clone.

TRBJ2-1	TRBV28	.	TRBD2	TGTGCCAGCAGTCCAGCCCTAGCGGGGACCAATGAGCAGTTCTTC	CASSPALAGTNEQFF
TRBJ1-1	TRBV10-2	.	.	TGCGCCAGCAGTGAGGGCAGAGCTTTCTTT	CASSEGRAFF
TRBJ1-2	TRBV30	.	.	TGTGCCTGGAGTTCTAACCTCCCCTCCTCTGGCTACACCTTC	CAWSSNLPSSGYTF
TRBJ2-1	TRBV30	.	.	TGTGCCTGGGCACGGGAAGCCCTAAGGTACAATGAGCAGTTCTTC	CAWAREALRYNEQFF
TRBJ1-3	TRBV4-2	.	TRBD1	TGTGCCAGCAGCCAAGGACAGGGAGGAAACACCATATATTTT	CASSQGQGGNTIYF
TRBJ2-1	TRBV6-1	.	TRBD2	TGTGCCAGCAGTGAAATTAGCGGGGGGGCATATGAGCAGTTCTTC	CASSEISGGAYEQFF
TRBJ2-7	TRBV5-8	.	.	TGTGCCAGCAGCTTGGGCCGGGATATCTGGTCCGAGCAGTACTTC	CASSLGRDIWSEQYF
TRBJ2-3	TRBV7-2	.	.	TGTGCCAGCAGCTTAGTATGGGAATCAACAGATACGCAGTATTTT	CASSLVWESTDTQYF
TRBJ1-6	TRBV9	.	.	TGTGCCAGCAGTTTACAGGGTTTCGGTTCACCCCTCCACTTT	CASSLQGFGSPLHF
TRBJ2-3	TRBV7-9	.	TRBD2	TGTGCCAGCAGCTTCCCCGTTGGCGGGAGCGGGACAGATACGCAGTATTTT	CASSFPVGGSGTDTQYF
TRBJ1-3	TRBV9	.	.	TGTGCCAGCAGCTCTCCGACGGCTGGAAACACCATATATTTT	CASSSPTAGNTIYF
TRBJ2-7	TRBV6-1	few	.	TGTGCCAGCAGTGAATTAACAGGGAGCTCCTACGAGCAGTACTTC	CASSELTGSSYEQYF
TRBJ2-7	TRBV9	.	.	TGTGCCAGCAGCGTAGAGGCAGCTTCGGGGGAGCAGTACTTC	CASSVEAASGEQYF
TRBJ2-7	TRBV4-2	.	TRBD1	TGTGCCAGCAGCCCCGCGACAGGGGGCGTCTACGAGCAGTACTTC	CASSPATGGVYEQYF
TRBJ2-1	TRBV19	.	.	TGTGCCAGTAGTATCTGGGCTGAGCACAATGAGCAGTTCTTC	CASSIWAEHNEQFF
TRBJ2-6	TRBV7-9	.	.	TGTGCCAACCAACTGACCTTTGGGGGGGCCAACGTCCTGACTTTC	CANQLTFGGANVLTF
TRBJ2-7	TRBV15	.	.	TGTGCCACCAGCACTCCTAGGACACAACCGCTCCTAGAGCAGTACTTC	CATSTPRTQPLLEQYF
TRBJ2-7	TRBV6-6	.	TRBD2	TGTGCCAGCAGTTACTCGAAGGTCAGGGAGGGCGAGCAGTACTTC	CASSYSKVREGEQYF
TRBJ2-7	TRBV5-6	.	TRBD1	TGTGCCAGCAGCCCTGGGACAGGGGGCTTCTACGAGCAGTACTTC	CASSPGTGGFYEQYF
TRBJ1-3	TRBV28	once	.	TGTGCCAGCAGTTACGGGACATCTAGAAACACCATATATTTT	CASSYGTSRNTIYF
TRBJ1-2	TRBV18	.	.	TGTGCCAGCTCATCGTTACCAGGGTATGGTTACACCTTC	CASSSLPGYGYTF
TRBJ2-7	TRBV15	.	.	TGTGCCACCAGCAGAGATCGTGCCCAGGCCCACGAGCAGTACTTC	CATSRDRAQAHEQYF
TRBJ2-1	TRBV18	.	TRBD2	TGTGCCAGCTCACCACCGTCCAGCGGGAGTTTTAGCAATGAGCAGTTCTTC	CASSPPSSGSFSNEQFF
TRBJ1-2	TRBV7-3	.	.	TGTGCCAGCAGCGCCAGCGGGGCGTCTAACTATGGCTACACCTTC	CASSASGASNYGYTF
TRBJ1-2	TRBV28	.	.	TGTGCCAGCAGTATGGGACTGGGAAGTGGTGGCTACACCTTC	CASSMGLGSGGYTF
TRBJ1-4	TRBV5-4	.	.	TGTGCCAGACCTCTTCGGGACACAGAAAATGAAAAACTGTTTTTT	CARPLRDTENEKLFF
TRBJ2-1	TRBV10-3	.	.	TGTGCCATCAGTGAGACGGAGGCCTACAATGAGCAGTTCTTC	CAISETEAYNEQFF
TRBJ2-1	TRBV30	.	TRBD2	TGTGCCTGGATTGCGGGGGGCGGTTGGAATGAGCAGTTCTTC	CAWIAGGGWNEQFF
TRBJ2-3	TRBV5-1	.	TRBD1	TGCGCCAGCAGCCACCGACAGGGCCTGGGTACAGATACGCAGTATTTT	CASSHRQGLGTDTQYF
TRBJ1-3	TRBV4-1	few	TRBD1	TGCGCCAGCAGCCAGACAGGGTCTGGAAACACCATATATTTT	CASSQTGSGNTIYF
TRBJ2-2	TRBV5-1	.	.	TGCGCCAGCAGCTTTTCTGGAGGCGGTGGGGAGCTGTTTTTT	CASSFSGGGGELFF
TRBJ2-6	TRBV15	.	.	TGTGCCACCAGCAGAGATCTGGAGTCTGGGGCCAACGTCCTGACTTTC	CATSRDLESGANVLTF
TRBJ2-7	TRBV5-6	once	TRBD2	TGTGCCAGCAGCTTGGAATTGACGGGAGGGCCAGGGCACGAGCAGTACTTC	CASSLELTGGPGHEQYF
TRBJ2-1	TRBV6-4	few	TRBD2	TGTGCCAGCAGTCCTCTAGCGGGAGGGCCCGATGAGCAGTTCTTC	CASSPLAGGPDEQFF
TRBJ2-7	TRBV7-2	.	.	TGTGCCAGCAGCCCTCCCTTAGAAGTACGTATCTACTACGAGCAGTACTTC	CASSPPLEVRIYYEQYF
TRBJ1-5	TRBV10-2	.	TRBD1	TGCGCCAGCAGTGAAACAGGGGGCAATCAGCCCCAGCATTTT	CASSETGGNQPQHF
TRBJ1-6	TRBV30	few	.	TGTGCCTGGAGTGGCGTATCAGGTCCTTCACCCCTCCACTTT	CAWSGVSGPSPLHF
TRBJ1-5	TRBV28	.	TRBD1	TGTGCCAGCAGCACCTCAGGGGGGTATAGCAATCAGCCCCAGCATTTT	CASSTSGGYSNQPQHF
TRBJ1-1	TRBV5-4	.	TRBD1	TGTGCCAGCAGCGTACCGGGACAGGGTGTCACTGAAGCTTTCTTT	CASSVPGQGVTEAFF
TRBJ2-7	TRBV4-2	.	TRBD1	TGTGCCAGCAGCCAAGATCCGGCAGGGGGATCCTACGAGCAGTACTTC	CASSQDPAGGSYEQYF
TRBJ2-7	TRBV28	once	TRBD1	TGTGCCAGCAGTTCCTCCGGGACAGGCTCCTACGAGCAGTACTTC	CASSSSGTGSYEQYF
TRBJ1-2	TRBV9	.	TRBD1	TGTGCCAGCAGCGTATTGGACAGGGGAAGCTATGGCTACACCTTC	CASSVLDRGSYGYTF
TRBJ1-4	TRBV19	.	TRBD1	TGTGCCAGTAGGTGGACAGGGGAACGAACTAATGAAAAACTGTTTTTT	CASRWTGERTNEKLFF
TRBJ2-2	TRBV6-4	.	TRBD1	TGTGCCAGCAGTGACTCGCTTGGGACAGGGGTCGCCGGGGAGCTGTTTTTT	CASSDSLGTGVAGELFF
TRBJ2-7	TRBV9	.	TRBD2	TGTGCCAGCGGGGAGGGACTAGAGGTTTCCGAGCAGTACTTC	CASGEGLEVSEQYF
TRBJ2-3	TRBV18	.	.	TGTGCCAGCTCACCGACGGGGGCGCGAGATACGCAGTATTTT	CASSPTGARDTQYF
TRBJ2-7	TRBV2	.	.	TGTGCCAGCAGTGTATCGGCTAGCGTGACCTACGAGCAGTACTTC	CASSVSASVTYEQYF
TRBJ2-5	TRBV5-1	.	.	TGCGCCAGCAGCTTGGCCTCGGGACTGGAGCAAGAGACCCAGTACTTC	CASSLASGLEQETQYF
TRBJ1-3	TRBV6-4	.	TRBD1	TGTGCCAGCAGTGACTGGACAGGGAGTGGAAACACCATATATTTT	CASSDWTGSGNTIYF
TRBJ2-7	TRBV28	.	TRBD1	TGTGCCAGCAGCTCACAAGGACAGGGCTCCTACGAGCAGTACTTC	CASSSQGQGSYEQYF
TRBJ2-2	TRBV19	.	TRBD1	TGTGCCAGCGGCGCCGGGACAGGGGGCACCGGGGAGCTGTTTTTT	CASGAGTGGTGELFF
TRBJ1-6	TRBV5-1	few	.	TGCGCCAGCAGCTTGGGGTTCGGGAGCTCCTATAATTCACCCCTCCACTTT	CASSLGFGSSYNSPLHF
TRBJ2-1	TRBV7-3	.	TRBD1	TGTGCCAGCAGCTTAACGGGACAGATTAATGAGCAGTTCTTC	CASSLTGQINEQFF
TRBJ1-3	TRBV4-1	.	TRBD1	TGCGCCAGCAGCCAAGTGACAGGGAAAAACACCATATATTTT	CASSQVTGKNTIYF
TRBJ2-5	TRBV6-1	.	.	TGTGCCAGCAGTGAATCTGGAGGATGGGAGACCCAGTACTTC	CASSESGGWETQYF
TRBJ2-1	TRBV13	.	.	TGTGCCAGCAGCTTAGAGAAGGAGAGGGAGCAGTTCTTC	CASSLEKEREQFF
TRBJ2-4	TRBV23-1	.	.	TGCGCCAGCACTCGGACTCCCTTTGGCAAAAACATTCAGTACTTC	CASTRTPFGKNIQYF
TRBJ2-7	TRBV27	.	.	TGTGCCAGCAGTTTTAGAGCCAACTACGAGCAGTACTTC	CASSFRANYEQYF
TRBJ2-7	TRBV11-3	.	TRBD1	TGTGCCAGCAGCTGGGGACAGGGGAGCGGCGAGCAGTACTTC	CASSWGQGSGEQYF